One sample yielded the 11 T cell receptor beta chains listed below, sequenced in a study of memory CD4+ T cells and cytomegalovirus serostatus. Using immunoSEQ multiplex PCR, the repertoire was profiled, and TCRdb retains in-frame clones only, with some absent. The table includes around 99,000 clones, about 80% detected once. The sort gate was single viable CD3+CD4+CD8-CD45RO+ cells for memory CD4+ T cells. What was sequenced was memory CD4+ T cells from blood. The receptors stem from an adult in good health and CMV-seropositive.

The chain uses TRBV30 and TRBJ1-2; D is ambiguous. CDR1 and CDR2 from the germline V gene are GTSNPN and SVGIG (reference sequence). V was cut by 8 bases and J by 3 bases, with 10 bases left in between. This CDR3 has 11 residues. In nucleotides, the CDR3 is TGTGCCCGAAGGGAGGACTATGGCTACACCTTC. As protein: CARREDYGYTF.

The J gene is TRBJ1-1, the V gene TRBV7-3; 9 positions match TRBD1. This CDR3 is built from 16 residues. The germline V gene encodes CDR1 SGHTA and CDR2 FQGTGA. J was trimmed by 9 bases and V by 5 bases; bases with no gene match: 16. The CDR3 reads CASSAQVPGQGSQAFF. CDR3 in DNA: TGTGCCAGCAGCGCCCAAGTACCGGGACAGGGTTCCCAAGCTTTCTTT.

As for this clone: This sample includes further DNA sequences coding for the same CDR3. This sequence joins TRBV6-5 and TRBJ2-3; D may match TRBD1 or TRBD2 (5 bases each). Germline V gene lookup returns CDR1 MNHEY and CDR2 SVGAGI. V shed 6 bases and J shed 0 bases, with 13 bases lying between them. This CDR3 is 15 amino acids long. DNA for the CDR3: TGTGCCAGCAGACTCGGGACCACTAGCACAGATACGCAGTATTTT. Translation: CASRLGTTSTDTQYF.

This clone occurred once. V is TRBV7-9 and J is TRBJ2-3; D is ambiguous. CDR1 is SEHNR and CDR2 is FQNEAQ in the germline V gene (reference sequence). V lost 3 bases and J lost 5, with 9 bases in between. The CDR3 runs to 13 residues. CDR3 coding DNA: TGTGCCAGCAGCTTTACCCTTTTAGATACGCAGTATTTT. Translated, it gives CASSFTLLDTQYF.

The chain couples TRBV5-1 to TRBJ1-1; the match to TRBD1 covers 7 bases. J gave up 1 base and V 3 bases, and 6 bases lay outside the gene matches. This CDR3 has 15 residues. Germline V gene sequence: CDR1 SGHRS, CDR2 YFSETQ. CDR3 in amino acids: CASSSWTGRNTEAFF. The CDR3 DNA is TGCGCCAGCAGCTCCTGGACAGGCCGGAACACTGAAGCTTTCTTT.

The V and J genes are TRBV28 and TRBJ1-5; TRBD1 agrees at 12 bases. The junction had 2 bases not matched to a gene; V was cut back by 8 bases and J by 0 bases. CDR1 is MDHEN and CDR2 is SYDVKM in the germline V gene. The CDR3 runs 15 residues. The DNA of the CDR3 is TGTGCCAGCGGGACAGGGGGCTATAGCAATCAGCCCCAGCATTTT. This translates into CASGTGGYSNQPQHF.

The genes are TRBV19 and TRBJ2-1; perhaps TRBD1 as D (5 bases). V was shortened by 3 bases and J by 2 bases, with 11 bases between the two germline ends. This CDR3 region has 15 residues. Germline-derived CDR1 and CDR2 are LNHDA and SQIVND (reference sequence). The CDR3 sequence is CASSIWPGTYNEQFF. As DNA, the CDR3 is TGTGCCAGTAGTATTTGGCCAGGGACCTACAATGAGCAGTTCTTC.

The rearrangement joins TRBV13 to TRBJ2-1; 11 bases agree with TRBD2. This CDR3 is 16 amino acids long. Germline V CDR1 and CDR2: PRHDT, FYEKMQ (reference sequence). Trimming removed 4 bases from V and 8 bases from J; junction bases left unmatched: 10. CDR3 in DNA: TGTGCCAGCAGCTCCCTTACTAGCGGGAGTATCTATGAGCAGTTCTTC. The encoded protein is CASSSLTSGSIYEQFF. The complete variable domain, with remaining parts taken from reference TRBV13 and TRBJ2-1, reads AAGVIQSPRHLIKEKRETATLKCYPIPRHDTVYWYQQGPGQDPQFLISFYEKMQSDKGSIPDRFSAQQFSDYHSELNMSSLELGDSALYFCASSSLTSGSIYEQFFGPGTRLTVL.

This chain joins TRBV6-1 and TRBJ1-1; weak D call: TRBD1 (6 bases). Germline loops: CDR1 MNHNS, CDR2 SASEGT. Trimming cost V 8 bases and J 3 bases, with 16 bases left between them. The length of the CDR3 is 14 residues. The CDR3 spells CASLRTDTYTEAFF. CDR3 nucleotide sequence: TGTGCCAGCTTAAGGACAGATACCTACACTGAAGCTTTCTTT.

This chain links TRBV6-1 with TRBJ1-1; D may be TRBD1 (5 bases). Germline V lookup: CDR1 MNHNS, CDR2 SASEGT. The V end was cut by 6 bases, the J end by 1 base, with 12 bases between. The CDR3 spans 14 residues. The CDR3 sequence is CASREGRQNTEAFF. The CDR3 DNA reads TGTGCCAGCAGAGAGGGGAGGCAGAACACTGAAGCTTTCTTT.

The chain recombines TRBV19 with TRBJ1-2; D gene uncertain. The CDR3 length is 14 residues. Germline V lookup: CDR1 LNHDA, CDR2 SQIVND (reference sequence). The ends were cut back, 6 bases at V and 4 bases at J, with 15 bases in the middle. CDR3 nucleotide sequence: TGTGCCAGTAGATCGGAGGGCTTGGCCTATGGCTACACCTTC. This encodes CASRSEGLAYGYTF. Looking up the rest from reference TRBV19 and TRBJ1-2 gives the full variable domain: DGGITQSPKYLFRKEGQNVTLSCEQNLNHDAMYWYRQDPGQGLRLIYYSQIVNDFQKGDIAEGYSVSREKKESFPLTVTSAQKNPTAFYLCASRSEGLAYGYTFGSGTRLTVV.